What follows describes a single TCR beta chain. Its antigen is unidentified. Sequencing targeted expressed TCRB transcripts, as all isolated RNA had been reverse transcribed. TCRdb keeps only in-frame clones here, not all; method: immunoSEQ multiplex PCR. The sample records 300,000 to 350,000 clones, about a tenth being singletons. This entry comes from a study of beta chain features in type 1 diabetes. Study results and limitations: In every one of the four CD4+ subsets, TCRB CDR3s were moderately but significantly shorter in Type 1 diabetes patients.

In germline, CDR1 is SGHAT, CDR2 FQNNGV. CDR3 size: 15 residues. Between the trimmed V and J ends, which lost 0 bases and 0 bases, there was a span of 7 bases. The sample taken for sequencing was central memory CD4+ T cells from blood. The TCR originated in a man in his thirties or forties with type 1 diabetes. This chain connects TRBV11-2 to TRBJ2-3, with no clear D. The CDR3 loop is CASSLETVSTDTQYF. The CDR3 nucleotides are TGTGCCAGCAGCTTAGAAACAGTGAGCACAGATACGCAGTATTTT. The whole variable domain, remainder taken from reference TRBV11-2 and TRBJ2-3, is EAGVAQSPRYKIIEKRQSVAFWCNPISGHATLYWYQQILGQGPKLLIQFQNNGVVDDSQLPKDRFSAERLKGVDSTLKIQPAKLEDSAVYLCASSLETVSTDTQYFGPGTRLTVL.